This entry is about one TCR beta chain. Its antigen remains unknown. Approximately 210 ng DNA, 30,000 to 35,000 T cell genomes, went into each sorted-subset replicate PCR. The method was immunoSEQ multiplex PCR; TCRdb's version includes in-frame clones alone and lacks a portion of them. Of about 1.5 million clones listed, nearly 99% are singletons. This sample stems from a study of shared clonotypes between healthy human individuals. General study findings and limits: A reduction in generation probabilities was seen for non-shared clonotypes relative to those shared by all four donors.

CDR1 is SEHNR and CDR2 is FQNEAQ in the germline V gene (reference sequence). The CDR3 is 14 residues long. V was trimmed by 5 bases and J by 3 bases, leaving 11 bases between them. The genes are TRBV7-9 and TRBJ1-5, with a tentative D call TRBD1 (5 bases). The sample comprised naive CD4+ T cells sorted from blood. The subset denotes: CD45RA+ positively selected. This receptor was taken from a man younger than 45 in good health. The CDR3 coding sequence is TGTGCCAGCAGCAATACAGGATACAATCAGCCCCAGCATTTT. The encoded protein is CASSNTGYNQPQHF.